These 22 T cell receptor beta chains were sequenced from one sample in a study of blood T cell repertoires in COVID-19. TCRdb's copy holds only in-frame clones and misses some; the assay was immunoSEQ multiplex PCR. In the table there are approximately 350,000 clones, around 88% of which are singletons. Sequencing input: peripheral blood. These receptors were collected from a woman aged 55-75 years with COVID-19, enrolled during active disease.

This CDR3 reads CASSQRGGAYTGELFF. As DNA, the CDR3 is TGTGCCAGCAGCCAGCGTGGAGGGGCGTACACCGGGGAGCTGTTTTTT. The chain combines TRBV7-8 with TRBJ2-2, with D possibly TRBD2 on 6 matching bases. CDR1 is SGHVS, CDR2 FQNEAQ, per germline. The length of the CDR3 is 16 residues. V lost 5 bases to trimming and J lost 3 bases, with 16 bases between them.

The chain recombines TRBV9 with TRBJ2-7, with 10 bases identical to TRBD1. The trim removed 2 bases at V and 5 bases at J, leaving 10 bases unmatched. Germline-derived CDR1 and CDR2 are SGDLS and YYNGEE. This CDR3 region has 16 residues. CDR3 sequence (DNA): TGTGCCAGCAGCGTGAGGGGAGACAGGGGGCGCAACGAGCAGTACTTC. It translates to CASSVRGDRGRNEQYF. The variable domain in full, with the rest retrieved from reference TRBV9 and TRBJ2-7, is DSGVTQTPKHLITATGQRVTLRCSPRSGDLSVYWYQQSLDQGLQFLIQYYNGEERAKGNILERFSAQQFPDLHSELNLSSLELGDSALYFCASSVRGDRGRNEQYFGPGTRLTVT.

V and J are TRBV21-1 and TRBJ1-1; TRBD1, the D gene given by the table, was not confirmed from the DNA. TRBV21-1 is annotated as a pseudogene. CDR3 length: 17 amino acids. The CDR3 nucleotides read TGTGCCAGCATCCGAGGGGAGACAGGGGTTGGGAACACTGAAGCTTTCTTT. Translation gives CASIRGETGVGNTEAFF.

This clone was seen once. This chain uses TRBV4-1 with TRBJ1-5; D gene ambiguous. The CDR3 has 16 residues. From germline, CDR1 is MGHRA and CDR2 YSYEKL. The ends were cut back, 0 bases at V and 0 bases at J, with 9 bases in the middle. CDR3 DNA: TGCGCCAGCAGCCAAGATCGCCGGGTTAGCAATCAGCCCCAGCATTTT. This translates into CASSQDRRVSNQPQHF.

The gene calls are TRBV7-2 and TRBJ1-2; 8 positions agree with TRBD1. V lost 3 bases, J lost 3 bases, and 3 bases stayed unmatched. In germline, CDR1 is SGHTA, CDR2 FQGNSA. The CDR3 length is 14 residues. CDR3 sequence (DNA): TGTGCCAGCAGCTTGGACAGGGAGGACTATGGCTACACCTTC. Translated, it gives CASSLDREDYGYTF.

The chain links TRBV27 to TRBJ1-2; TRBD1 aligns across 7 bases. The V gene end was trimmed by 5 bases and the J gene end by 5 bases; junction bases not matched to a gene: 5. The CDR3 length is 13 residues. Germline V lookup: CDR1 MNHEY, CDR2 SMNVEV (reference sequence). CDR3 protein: CASSLTGVYGYTF. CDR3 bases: TGTGCCAGCAGTCTAACAGGGGTTTATGGCTACACCTTC.

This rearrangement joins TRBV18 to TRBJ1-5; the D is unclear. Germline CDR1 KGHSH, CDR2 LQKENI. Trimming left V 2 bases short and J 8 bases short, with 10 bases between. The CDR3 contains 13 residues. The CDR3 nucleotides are TGTGCCAGCTCACCAGGGGAGGAAAAGCCCCAGCATTTT. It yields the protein CASSPGEEKPQHF.

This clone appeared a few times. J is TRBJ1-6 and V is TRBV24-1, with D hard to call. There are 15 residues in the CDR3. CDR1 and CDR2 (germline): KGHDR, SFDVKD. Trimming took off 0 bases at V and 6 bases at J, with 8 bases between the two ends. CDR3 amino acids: CATSDLNSPNSPLHF. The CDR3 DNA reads TGTGCCACCAGTGATTTGAACAGCCCTAATTCACCCCTCCACTTT.

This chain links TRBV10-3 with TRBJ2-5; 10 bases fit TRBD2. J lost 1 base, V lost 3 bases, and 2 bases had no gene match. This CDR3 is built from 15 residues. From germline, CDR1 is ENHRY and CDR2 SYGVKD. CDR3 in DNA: TGTGCCATCAGTGACACTAGCGGGGCCCAAGAGACCCAGTACTTC. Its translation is CAISDTSGAQETQYF.

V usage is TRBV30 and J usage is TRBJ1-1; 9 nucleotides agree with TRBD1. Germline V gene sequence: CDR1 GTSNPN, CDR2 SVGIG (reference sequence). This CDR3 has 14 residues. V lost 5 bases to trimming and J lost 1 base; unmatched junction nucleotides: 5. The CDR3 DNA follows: TGTGCCTGGCTCCCGGGACAGGGGAACACTGAAGCTTTCTTT. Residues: CAWLPGQGNTEAFF.

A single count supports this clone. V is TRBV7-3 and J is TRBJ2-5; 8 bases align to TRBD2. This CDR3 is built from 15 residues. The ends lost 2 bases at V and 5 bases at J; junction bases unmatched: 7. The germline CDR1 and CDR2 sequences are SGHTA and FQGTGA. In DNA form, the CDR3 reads TGTGCCAGCAGCTTAGCGGGGGGCCTGTCGGAGACCCAGTACTTC. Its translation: CASSLAGGLSETQYF.

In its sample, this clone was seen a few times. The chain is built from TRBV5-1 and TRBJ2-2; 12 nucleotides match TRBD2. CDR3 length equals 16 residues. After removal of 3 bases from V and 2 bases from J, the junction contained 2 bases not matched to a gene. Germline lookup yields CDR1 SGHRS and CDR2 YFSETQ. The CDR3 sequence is CASSSLAGGNTGELFF. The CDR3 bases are TGCGCCAGCAGCTCACTAGCGGGGGGCAACACCGGGGAGCTGTTTTTT.

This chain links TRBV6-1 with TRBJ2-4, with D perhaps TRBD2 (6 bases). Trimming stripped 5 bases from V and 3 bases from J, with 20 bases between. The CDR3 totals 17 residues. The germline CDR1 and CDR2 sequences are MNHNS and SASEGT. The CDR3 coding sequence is TGTGCCAGCAGTAAAGAGCTGACCCCCGGGGGCAAAAACATTCAGTACTTC. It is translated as CASSKELTPGGKNIQYF.

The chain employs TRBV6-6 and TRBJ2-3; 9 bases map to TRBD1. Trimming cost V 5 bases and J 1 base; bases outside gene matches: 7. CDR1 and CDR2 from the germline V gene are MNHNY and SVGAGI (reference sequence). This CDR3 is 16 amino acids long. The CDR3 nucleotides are TGTGCCAGCAGTAACGGACAGGGGTTAGGCACAGATACGCAGTATTTT. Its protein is CASSNGQGLGTDTQYF.

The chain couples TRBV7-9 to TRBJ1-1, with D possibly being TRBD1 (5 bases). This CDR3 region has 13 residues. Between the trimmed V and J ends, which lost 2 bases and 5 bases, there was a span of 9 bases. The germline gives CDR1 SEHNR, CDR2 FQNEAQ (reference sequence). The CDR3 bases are TGTGCCAGCAGCTTAACAGGAGCAACTGAAGCTTTCTTT. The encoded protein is CASSLTGATEAFF.

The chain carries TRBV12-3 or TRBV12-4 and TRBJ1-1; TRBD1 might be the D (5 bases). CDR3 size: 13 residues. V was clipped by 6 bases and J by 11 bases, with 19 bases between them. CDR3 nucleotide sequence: TGTGCCAGCAGAAGGGACCGGCCGGGGGGGGCTTTCTTT. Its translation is CASRRDRPGGAFF.

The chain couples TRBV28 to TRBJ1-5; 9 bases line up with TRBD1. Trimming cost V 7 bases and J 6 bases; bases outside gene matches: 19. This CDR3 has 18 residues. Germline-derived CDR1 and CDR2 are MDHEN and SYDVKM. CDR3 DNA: TGTGCCAGCACCCTAATTGGGACAGGGCCGCAGAGGGGTCAGCCCCAGCATTTT. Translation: CASTLIGTGPQRGQPQHF.

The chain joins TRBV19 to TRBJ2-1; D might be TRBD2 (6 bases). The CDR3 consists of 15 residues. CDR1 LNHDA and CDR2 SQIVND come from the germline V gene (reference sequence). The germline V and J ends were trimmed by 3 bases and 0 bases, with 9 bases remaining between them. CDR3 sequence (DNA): TGTGCCAGTAGTATGCGGGGTAACTCCTACAATGAGCAGTTCTTC. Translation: CASSMRGNSYNEQFF. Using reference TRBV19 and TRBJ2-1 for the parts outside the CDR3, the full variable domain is DGGITQSPKYLFRKEGQNVTLSCEQNLNHDAMYWYRQDPGQGLRLIYYSQIVNDFQKGDIAEGYSVSREKKESFPLTVTSAQKNPTAFYLCASSMRGNSYNEQFFGPGTRLTVL.

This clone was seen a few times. CDR3 nucleotides: TGTGCCAGCAGCCGAGGACTAGCGGGGGGGCAAGGCAATGAGCAGTTCTTC. It specifies CASSRGLAGGQGNEQFF. The chain has TRBV3-1 (or the pseudogene TRBV3-2) and TRBJ2-1, with TRBD2 matching over 15 bases. This CDR3 comprises 17 residues. Trimming cost V 4 bases and J 6 bases; bases outside gene matches: 7. Germline lookup yields CDR1 LGHDT and CDR2 YNNKEL (reference sequence).

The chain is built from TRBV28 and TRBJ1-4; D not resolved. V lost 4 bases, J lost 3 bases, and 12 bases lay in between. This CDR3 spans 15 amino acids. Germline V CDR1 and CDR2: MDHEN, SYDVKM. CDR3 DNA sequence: TGTGCCAGCAGTTCGGGGAAGGTACCTAATGAAAAACTGTTTTTT. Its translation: CASSSGKVPNEKLFF.

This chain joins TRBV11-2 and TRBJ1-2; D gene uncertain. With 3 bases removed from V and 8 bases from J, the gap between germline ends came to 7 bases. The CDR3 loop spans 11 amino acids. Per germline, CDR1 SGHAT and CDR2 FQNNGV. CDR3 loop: CASSLGIGYTF. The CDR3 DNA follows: TGTGCCAGCAGCTTGGGCATCGGCTACACCTTC.

Written as DNA, the CDR3 is TGTGCCACCAGCAGAGTAACAACAACTAATGAAAAACTGTTTTTT. It translates to CATSRVTTTNEKLFF. The V call is TRBV15, the J call TRBJ1-4, with D hard to call. Between the trimmed V and J ends, which lost 1 base and 0 bases, there was a span of 6 bases. The CDR3 has 15 residues. Per germline, CDR1 LNHNV and CDR2 YYDKDF (reference sequence).